These 19 T cell receptor beta chains came from one sample sequenced in a study of T cell responses to AZD1222 COVID-19 vaccine. Method: immunoSEQ multiplex PCR; TCRdb's copy keeps in-frame clones and lacks some. The sample holds roughly 110,000 clones, 70% to 90% seen once. Material: peripheral blood, obtained 28 days after the second AZD1222 dose. These receptors all come from an adult who received the AZD1222 COVID-19 vaccine.

The V gene is TRBV6-5, the J gene TRBJ2-5; tentatively, D is TRBD1 or TRBD2 (5 bases each). V gave up 7 bases and J gave up 2 bases, with 11 bases separating them. This CDR3 comprises 13 residues. Germline V CDR1 and CDR2: MNHEY, SVGAGI. CDR3 region: CASKRDLQETQYF. The CDR3 DNA is TGTGCCAGCAAGAGGGACCTACAAGAGACCCAGTACTTC.

This chain uses TRBV7-9 with TRBJ1-5; 7 nucleotides agree with TRBD1. The junction had 4 bases not matched to a gene; V was cut back by 7 bases and J by 4 bases. CDR1 is SEHNR, CDR2 FQNEAQ, per germline (reference sequence). The CDR3 spans 13 residues. CDR3 DNA: TGTGCCAGCACCCCAGGGGGAAATCAGCCCCAGCATTTT. It specifies CASTPGGNQPQHF.

The chain has TRBV4-2 and TRBJ2-7; D uncertain. CDR1 LGHNA and CDR2 YNFKEQ come from the germline V gene. The CDR3 loop spans 13 amino acids. The V and J ends lost 0 bases and 3 bases respectively, with 6 bases between them. The chain's CDR3 is CASSQESGYEQYF. The CDR3 nucleotides read TGTGCCAGCAGCCAAGAATCAGGCTACGAGCAGTACTTC.

The chain joins TRBV24-1 to TRBJ1-4; a weak D match, TRBD1 (5 bases). The CDR3 runs 14 residues. Germline V gene lookup returns CDR1 KGHDR and CDR2 SFDVKD. V shed 3 bases and J shed 4 bases, with 8 bases lying between them. As DNA, the CDR3 is TGTGCCACCAGTGATGGACACGATAATGAAAAACTGTTTTTT. Translated: CATSDGHDNEKLFF.

The chain uses TRBV9 and TRBJ2-2, with D unresolved. The germline V gene has CDR1 SGDLS and CDR2 YYNGEE. This CDR3 region has 14 residues. V lost 0 bases, J lost 7 bases, and 10 bases lay in between. CDR3 loop: CASSVVQDFGELFF. CDR3 in DNA: TGTGCCAGCAGCGTAGTTCAAGATTTCGGGGAGCTGTTTTTT. Complete variable domain (other parts from reference TRBV9 and TRBJ2-2): DSGVTQTPKHLITATGQRVTLRCSPRSGDLSVYWYQQSLDQGLQFLIQYYNGEERAKGNILERFSAQQFPDLHSELNLSSLELGDSALYFCASSVVQDFGELFFGEGSRLTVL.

The chain is built from TRBV3-1 (or the pseudogene TRBV3-2) and TRBJ1-4; D is unclear. The CDR3 contains 15 residues. V was pared by 1 base and J by 1 base, with 7 bases between. CDR1 LGHDT and CDR2 YNNKEL come from the germline V gene (reference sequence). CDR3 sequence reads: CASSQAARTNEKLFF. As DNA, the CDR3 is TGTGCCAGCAGCCAAGCGGCCAGAACTAATGAAAAACTGTTTTTT.

This chain links TRBV10-3 with TRBJ2-1, with D unresolved. The germline CDR1 and CDR2 sequences are ENHRY and SYGVKD. This CDR3 comprises 12 residues. The V gene lost 3 bases and the J gene lost 7 bases, with 7 bases spanning the gap. As DNA, the CDR3 is TGTGCCATCAGTGAATCGCCAAATGAGCAGTTCTTC. Translating it yields CAISESPNEQFF.

This chain joins TRBV7-9 and TRBJ2-7; D unclear. Trimming left V 0 bases short and J 4 bases short, with 4 bases between. Germline values: CDR1 SEHNR, CDR2 FQNEAQ (reference sequence). CDR3 length: 12 residues. CDR3: CASSLAMYEQYF. The CDR3 nucleotides are TGTGCCAGCAGCTTAGCGATGTACGAGCAGTACTTC.

In this sample, this clone is medium-sized (0.01 to 0.1%). The chain uses TRBV12-3 or TRBV12-4 and TRBJ2-5; D not certain. Trimming took 1 base from V and 7 from J, leaving 4 bases between them. The CDR3 spans 11 residues. This CDR3 is CASSLEGTQYF. The DNA of the CDR3 is TGTGCCAGCAGTTTAGAGGGGACCCAGTACTTC.

The J gene is TRBJ1-5, the V gene TRBV4-2; no definite D call. The V and J ends lost 4 bases and 1 base respectively, with 8 bases between them. This CDR3 region has 14 residues. Germline V CDR1 and CDR2: LGHNA, YNFKEQ. For the CDR3, the DNA is TGTGCCAGCAGCCTGCAGAGAAGCAATCAGCCCCAGCATTTT. Protein: CASSLQRSNQPQHF.

V usage is TRBV2 and J usage is TRBJ1-1; D is undetermined. Germline lookup yields CDR1 SNHLY and CDR2 FYNNEI. The CDR3 spans 10 residues. Trimming cost V 6 bases and J 1 base, with 0 bases left between them. CDR3 residues: CASRNTEAFF. The CDR3 DNA sequence: TGTGCCAGCAGGAACACTGAAGCTTTCTTT.

V and J are TRBV19 and TRBJ1-6; a weak D match, TRBD1 (5 bases). Deletions cut 5 bases from V and 8 bases from J, with 7 bases between. This CDR3 contains 12 residues. Germline V gene lookup returns CDR1 LNHDA and CDR2 SQIVND (reference sequence). Here the CDR3 DNA reads TGTGCCAGTAGTGGGGCATATTCACCCCTCCACTTT. Translating it yields CASSGAYSPLHF.

V and J are TRBV6-4 and TRBJ1-2; 7 bases map to TRBD1. Unmatched junction bases numbered 4, after V lost 3 bases and J lost 6 bases. The CDR3 totals 13 residues. Germline values: CDR1 MRHNA, CDR2 SNTAGT. This chain's CDR3 is CASSDRQGNGYTF. As DNA, the CDR3 is TGTGCCAGCAGTGATCGACAGGGTAATGGCTACACCTTC.

The rearrangement links TRBV9 to TRBJ2-5; a possible D gene is TRBD1 (6 bases). Germline assignment: CDR1 SGDLS and CDR2 YYNGEE. This CDR3 contains 16 residues. Trimming removed 0 bases from V and 3 bases from J, with 15 bases in between. This CDR3 is CASSVEGPGEEETQYF. The CDR3 nucleotides read TGTGCCAGCAGCGTAGAGGGGCCAGGGGAAGAAGAGACCCAGTACTTC.

V usage is TRBV5-5 and J usage is TRBJ1-2, with unresolved D. Trimming removed 0 bases from V and 8 bases from J, with 11 bases in between. This CDR3 region has 13 residues. Germline V gives CDR1 SGHKS, CDR2 YYEKEE (reference sequence). The CDR3 sequence: CASSLGGMGGYTF. In DNA, the CDR3 is TGTGCCAGCAGCTTGGGGGGAATGGGCGGCTACACCTTC.

CDR3 sequence reads: CASSQAWGPAYEQYF. The CDR3 DNA is TGTGCCAGCAGTCAGGCATGGGGGCCTGCCTACGAGCAGTACTTC. The chain recombines TRBV6-5 with TRBJ2-7, with TRBD1 as a possible D gene (6 bases). Trimming took off 5 bases at V and 2 bases at J, with 16 bases between the two ends. The CDR3 is 15 amino acids. Germline V lookup: CDR1 MNHEY, CDR2 SVGAGI.

This clone appeared once. The rearrangement joins TRBV6-6 to TRBJ1-5; D not resolved. Trimming cost V 5 bases and J 0 bases, with 8 bases left between them. The germline CDR1 and CDR2 sequences are MNHNY and SVGAGI (reference sequence). This CDR3 has 14 amino acids. The CDR3 region is CASSTDYSNQPQHF. Here the CDR3 DNA reads TGTGCCAGCAGTACAGATTATAGCAATCAGCCCCAGCATTTT.

The CDR3 bases are TGTGCCAGCAGCTTAGCGCGGGGGGGGCATATTGGCTACACCTTC. It yields the protein CASSLARGGHIGYTF. The chain combines TRBV7-2 with TRBJ1-2, with D possibly matching TRBD1 (6 bases). CDR3 length: 15 amino acids. The germline V gene has CDR1 SGHTA and CDR2 FQGNSA. The V end was cut by 0 bases, the J end by 7 bases, with 15 bases between.

The chain is built from TRBV18 and TRBJ2-2; 10 bases agree with TRBD1. CDR3 length: 16 residues. The V gene end was trimmed by 5 bases and the J gene end by 3 bases; junction bases not matched to a gene: 6. The germline V gene has CDR1 KGHSH and CDR2 LQKENI. This CDR3 reads CASSTPGTGDTGELFF. The CDR3 DNA is TGTGCCAGCTCAACTCCTGGGACAGGGGACACCGGGGAGCTGTTTTTT.